This TCR beta chain was profiled in a study of T-cell memory formation after mild COVID-19. The overall study: In these data, TCR clusters were largely donor specific.

On this clonotype: Its cognate antigen is unknown. The junction departs from germline at one end; a sequencing error may be responsible.

Notes on the study in general: Contracting CD4+ clones lay largely in CM and EM, with CD8+ ones residing in EMRA.

From germline, CDR1 is LNHNV and CDR2 YYDKDF (reference sequence). The CDR3 length is 13 residues. Constant-segment primers were used for 5'RACE, and the resulting TCR alpha and TCR beta cDNA libraries carried sample barcodes and UMIs. Each CDR3 protein is one row after TCRdb ran MiXCR on the 5' RACE reads. The sample has over 350,000 distinct CDR3 sequences; about 17% are singletons. Sequencing was done on a sample of PBMCs or a T cell subset sorted from them (not recorded which). This chain connects TRBV15 to TRBJ1-1; TRBD1 matches at 7 bases. This clonotype was obtained from a man younger than 35 who had mild COVID-19 (a few samples of this study predate the infection). Cell type and time point are not known. The CDR3: CATTGQRNAEAFF. The CDR3 DNA reads as TGTGCCACCACGGGACAGCGGAACGCTGAAGCTTTCTTT.